The next 9 T cell receptor beta chains were all read from a single sample in a study of T cells after posttransplantation cyclophosphamide. TCRdb's table, derived via immunoSEQ multiplex PCR, lists solely in-frame clones and lacks some. The table shows approximately 3,800 clones, with approximately 75% occurring only once. Methotrexate plus calcineurin inhibitor accompanied controls' myeloablative marrow transplants; sampling was 1 year later. The input for sequencing was PBMCs, taken after allogeneic stem cell transplant with calcineurin inhibitor and methotrexate. The source is a female patient aged 50-59 years who received an allogeneic stem cell transplant from an unrelated donor, was CMV-positive, and had acute and chronic GVHD. Some T cells may have originated in the graft donor.

This clone came up many times. This sequence joins TRBV6-5 and TRBJ1-5; D not resolved. Germline CDR1 and CDR2: MNHEY and SVGAGI. The V gene lost 2 bases and the J gene lost 0 bases, with 8 bases spanning the gap. The CDR3 sequence is 15 residues long. The CDR3 is CASSYAGNSNQPQHF. Here the CDR3 DNA reads TGTGCCAGCAGTTACGCGGGGAATAGCAATCAGCCCCAGCATTTT.

V gene TRBV6-5 combines with J gene TRBJ2-7; 9 bases fit TRBD1. V lost 7 bases to trimming and J lost 2 bases; unmatched junction nucleotides: 6. Per germline, CDR1 MNHEY and CDR2 SVGAGI. The CDR3 is 14 amino acids. The CDR3 DNA reads as TGTGCCAGCACCCGGACAGGGGCGGCCTACGAGCAGTACTTC. It translates to CASTRTGAAYEQYF.

The genes are TRBV18 and TRBJ1-2; possible D gene TRBD1, 5 bases. The CDR3 length is 14 residues. Germline V gene lookup returns CDR1 KGHSH and CDR2 LQKENI. Trimming took 0 bases from V and 3 from J, leaving 8 bases between them. The CDR3 coding sequence is TGTGCCAGCTCACCACCCGACAGCTACTATGGCTACACCTTC. Amino acids: CASSPPDSYYGYTF. The full variable domain, rest sourced from reference TRBV18 and TRBJ1-2, is NAGVMQNPRHLVRRRGQEARLRCSPMKGHSHVYWYRQLPEEGLKFMVYLQKENIIDESGMPKERFSAEFPKEGPSILRIQQVVRGDSAAYFCASSPPDSYYGYTFGSGTRLTVV.

V usage is TRBV11-2 and J usage is TRBJ2-5; 11 bases align to TRBD2. The CDR3 spans 19 residues. Germline V gene data show CDR1 as SGHAT and CDR2 as FQNNGV. With V trimmed by 4 bases and J by 5 bases, 18 bases remained unmatched. CDR3 DNA sequence: TGTGCCAGCAGCTCCGGGGTAGCGGGAGGGCACGGATCGGGGGAGACCCAGTACTTC. Residues: CASSSGVAGGHGSGETQYF.

The chain uses TRBV5-1 and TRBJ2-5; TRBD2 matches 7 bases. The CDR3 is 16 residues long. After removal of 4 bases from V and 5 bases from J, the junction contained 14 bases not matched to a gene. The germline gives CDR1 SGHRS, CDR2 YFSETQ. The CDR3 nucleotides are TGCGCCAGCAGCCGGATGGGCGGGAGCGGGTCGGAGACCCAGTACTTC. Encoded protein: CASSRMGGSGSETQYF.

This chain uses TRBV2 with TRBJ2-7; 12 bases are a match to TRBD2. Germline V lookup: CDR1 SNHLY, CDR2 FYNNEI. V trimming: 8 bases; J trimming: 1 base; junction bases outside the gene matches: 6. There are 15 residues in the CDR3. The CDR3 here is CASHTSGGTSYEQYF. The DNA of the CDR3 is TGTGCCAGCCATACTAGCGGGGGGACATCCTACGAGCAGTACTTC.

The CDR3 protein is CASSPASSGNTDTQYF. The CDR3, as DNA: TGTGCCAGCAGCCCCGCTAGTAGCGGGAACACAGATACGCAGTATTTT. This chain connects TRBV4-2 to TRBJ2-3; 8 nucleotides align to TRBD2. CDR3 length equals 16 residues. Germline values: CDR1 LGHNA, CDR2 YNFKEQ. V trimming: 4 bases; J trimming: 2 bases; junction bases outside the gene matches: 8.

This chain uses TRBV4-2 with TRBJ2-3; 15 bases agree with TRBD2. The CDR3 covers 21 residues. Per germline, CDR1 LGHNA and CDR2 YNFKEQ. Trimming took 0 bases from V and 3 from J; bases not matched to a gene: 13. CDR3 nucleotides: TGTGCCAGCAGCCAAGATCGAAGGACTAGCGGGGGGGCAAGAGAAACAGATACGCAGTATTTT. Amino acid sequence: CASSQDRRTSGGARETDTQYF.

The CDR3 loop reads CASSPPLQGGTGELFF. The CDR3 DNA follows: TGTGCCAGCAGCCCTCCTCTTCAGGGGGGAACCGGGGAGCTGTTTTTT. The chain is built from TRBV9 and TRBJ2-2, with a possible D match to TRBD1 (7 bases). Trimming cost V 4 bases and J 5 bases, with 18 bases left between them. The germline CDR1 and CDR2 sequences are SGDLS and YYNGEE. The CDR3 spans 16 residues.